This TCR beta chain was documented in a study of blood T cells in healthy people across ages. This clonotype was observed a handful of times. Germline CDR1 LGHNT, CDR2 FRNRAP. V lost 5 bases, J lost 3 bases, and 9 bases stayed unmatched. The CDR3 has 16 residues. Alongside a J-beta primer mix, a sample-barcoded 5' primer served in a second PCR lasting 7 to 11 cycles. MiXCR, applied by TCRdb to the 5' RACE reads, yields one record per CDR3 protein. The data hold around 1,000,000 distinct CDR3 sequences, with 20% to 25% observed a single time. These data were likewise used in another study, on T cells of mothers and their children. From that second work: The donor cohort consisted of three healthy Caucasian mothers and their six children.

V gene TRBV12-5 combines with J gene TRBJ2-3; the match to TRBD2 covers 9 bases. This sequence originates from a girl under 10 years old in good health. The sample consisted of blood. This CDR3 reads CASGPGTSSRTDTQYF. Written as DNA, the CDR3 is TGTGCTAGTGGTCCCGGGACTAGCTCAAGGACAGATACGCAGTATTTT.